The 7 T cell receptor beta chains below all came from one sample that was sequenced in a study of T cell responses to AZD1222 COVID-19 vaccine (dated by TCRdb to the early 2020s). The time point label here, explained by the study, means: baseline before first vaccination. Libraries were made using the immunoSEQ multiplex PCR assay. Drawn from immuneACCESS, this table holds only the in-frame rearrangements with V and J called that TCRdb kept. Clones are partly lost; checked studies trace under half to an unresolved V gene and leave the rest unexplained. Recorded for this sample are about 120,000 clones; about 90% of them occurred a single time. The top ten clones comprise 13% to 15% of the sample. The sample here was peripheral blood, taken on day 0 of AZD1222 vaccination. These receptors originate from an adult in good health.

The chain's CDR3 is CAISENTEAFF. In nucleotides, the CDR3 is TGTGCCATCAGTGAGAACACTGAAGCTTTCTTT. The chain is built from TRBV10-3 and TRBJ1-1; D is unclear. The CDR3 has 11 residues. Germline assignment: CDR1 ENHRY and CDR2 SYGVKD. Trimming stripped 2 bases from V and 2 bases from J, with 0 bases between.

CDR3 in amino acids: CASSPAQGAYNEQFF. In nucleotides, the CDR3 is TGTGCCAGCAGCCCCGCCCAGGGGGCTTACAATGAGCAGTTCTTC. The chain employs TRBV11-3 and TRBJ2-1; 8 positions agree with TRBD1. This CDR3 has 15 residues. CDR1 and CDR2 (germline): SGHNT, YENEEA. The V gene end was trimmed by 5 bases and the J gene end by 4 bases; junction bases not matched to a gene: 7. Drawing the rest from reference TRBV11-3 and TRBJ2-1, the complete variable domain is EAGVVQSPRYKIIEKKQPVAFWCNPISGHNTLYWYLQNLGQGPELLIRYENEEAVDDSQLPKDRFSAERLKGVDSTLKIQPAELGDSAVYLCASSPAQGAYNEQFFGPGTRLTVL.

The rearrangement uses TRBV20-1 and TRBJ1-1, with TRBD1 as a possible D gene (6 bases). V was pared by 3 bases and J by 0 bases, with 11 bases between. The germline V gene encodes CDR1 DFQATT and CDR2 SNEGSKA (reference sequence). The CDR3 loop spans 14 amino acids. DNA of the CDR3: TGCAGTGCTAGTTCACAGGGCTTGAACACTGAAGCTTTCTTT. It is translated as CSASSQGLNTEAFF.

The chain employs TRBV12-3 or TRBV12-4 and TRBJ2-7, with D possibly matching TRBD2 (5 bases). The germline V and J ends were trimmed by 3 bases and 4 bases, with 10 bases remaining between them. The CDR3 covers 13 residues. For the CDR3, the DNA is TGTGCCAGCAGTTTTGACACGGGATACGAGCAGTACTTC. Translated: CASSFDTGYEQYF.

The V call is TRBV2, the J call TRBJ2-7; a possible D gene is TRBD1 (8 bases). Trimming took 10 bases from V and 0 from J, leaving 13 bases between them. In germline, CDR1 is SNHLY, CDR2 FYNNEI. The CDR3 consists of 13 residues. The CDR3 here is CAITGGGSYEQYF. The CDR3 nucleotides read TGTGCCATTACAGGGGGGGGCTCCTACGAGCAGTACTTC.

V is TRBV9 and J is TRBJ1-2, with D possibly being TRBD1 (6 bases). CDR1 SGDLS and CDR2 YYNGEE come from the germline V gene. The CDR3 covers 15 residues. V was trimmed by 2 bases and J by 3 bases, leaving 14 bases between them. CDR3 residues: CASSVLSRGDYGYTF. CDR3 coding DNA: TGTGCCAGCAGCGTGCTCTCCAGGGGTGACTATGGCTACACCTTC.

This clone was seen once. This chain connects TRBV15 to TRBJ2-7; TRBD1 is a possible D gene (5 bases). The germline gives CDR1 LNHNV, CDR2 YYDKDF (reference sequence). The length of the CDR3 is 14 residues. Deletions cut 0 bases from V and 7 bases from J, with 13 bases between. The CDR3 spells CATSRDRASQEQYF. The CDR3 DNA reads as TGTGCCACCAGCAGAGACAGGGCTTCGCAGGAGCAGTACTTC.